This T cell receptor (beta chain) originates from a study of T-cell reconstitution after alpha-beta-depleted transplantation in children. This CDR3 region has 13 residues. The V segment lost 7 bases and the J segment 3 bases; nucleotides outside the gene matches: 5. This clonotype appeared many times. As it was prepared, the TCRbeta library received unique molecular identifiers. MiXCR, applied by TCRdb to the PCR reads, yields one record per CDR3 protein. The profile covers about 190,000 distinct CDR3 sequences, with around 6.8% appearing a single time and roughly 3% taken by the ten largest. The sequencing used PBMCs from the stem cell graft donor, collected from the stem cell graft. This sequence was found in a human donor who donated a stem cell graft to a child with Wiskott-Aldrich syndrome. V usage is TRBV12-3 or TRBV12-4 and J usage is TRBJ1-1, with TRBD1 matching 7 bases. CDR3 loop: CASTQDRYTEAFF. CDR3 nucleotides: TGTGCCAGCACTCAGGACAGGTACACTGAAGCTTTCTTT.